Listed below are T cell receptor beta chains from one sample, sequenced in a study of OX40 agonist ivuxolimab in advanced cancers. TCRdb's table, derived via immunoSEQ multiplex PCR, lists solely in-frame clones and lacks some. This repertoire shows tens of thousands of clones, about nine tenths found once; its top ten account for around 29%. Sequenced here: CD4+ or CD8+ T cells sorted from blood, sampled in a trial of the OX40 agonist ivuxolimab. These receptors came from an adult with an advanced solid tumor such as melanoma, head and neck, liver or kidney cancer. CDR3s include the opening cysteine and the closing phenylalanine or tryptophan. A D gene is named only where the DNA matches it firmly. Size is omitted from some rows. Given values are once, few, many or a class for expanded clones.

-	TRBV7-2	-	TRBJ2-3	TGTGCCAGCAGCTTAGTGGGCGGCCTAAAAATAGGAGATACGCAGTATTTT	CASSLVGGLKIGDTQYF
-	TRBV7-3	TRBD1	TRBJ1-2	TGTGCCAGCAGCTTAACCCCGGACAGGATTTATGGCTACACCTTC	CASSLTPDRIYGYTF
-	TRBV19	-	TRBJ2-5	TGTGCCAGTAGTCCGAACGACAGGAGGCAAGAGACCCAGTACTTC	CASSPNDRRQETQYF
-	TRBV27	TRBD1	TRBJ1-2	TGTGCCAGCAGTTTCGGACAGGCATATGGCTACACCTTC	CASSFGQAYGYTF
-	TRBV6-5	TRBD1	TRBJ2-7	TGTGCCAGCAGTTCGGGACAGGGTTTATACGAGCAGTACTTC	CASSSGQGLYEQYF
-	TRBV28	TRBD2	TRBJ2-7	TGTGCCAGCACCAGAGCGGGAGGGCCGTACGAGCAGTACTTC	CASTRAGGPYEQYF
-	TRBV9	-	TRBJ2-1	TGTGCCAGCAGCACCAGCGGTTCCTACAATGAGCAGTTCTTC	CASSTSGSYNEQFF
once	TRBV5-6	-	TRBJ2-1	TGTGCCAGCAGCTTGGTTGGCGTGAGAGGGGATGAGCAGTTCTTC	CASSLVGVRGDEQFF
-	TRBV5-4	TRBD1	TRBJ1-1	TGTGCCAGCAGCACCTGGACAGGGTATACTGAAGCTTTCTTT	CASSTWTGYTEAFF
-	TRBV5-1	-	TRBJ2-7	TGCGCCAGCAGCTTGCACAGCGAATACGAGCAGTACTTC	CASSLHSEYEQYF
-	TRBV13	-	TRBJ2-4	TGTGCCAGCAGCTTAGGGGCGTCCAAAAACATTCAGTACTTC	CASSLGASKNIQYF
-	TRBV4-1	-	TRBJ1-2	TGCGCCAGCAGCCTTCTAGACAGGAACTATGGCTACACCTTC	CASSLLDRNYGYTF
-	TRBV30	-	TRBJ1-3	TGTGCCTGGAGTCTACTGCCCTCTGGAAACACCATATATTTT	CAWSLLPSGNTIYF
-	TRBV2	-	TRBJ1-1	TGTGCCACCCGCCCCTCCGGGGATGAAGCTTTCTTT	CATRPSGDEAFF
-	TRBV5-4	-	TRBJ2-1	TGTGCCAGCAGCTTGTCAGGGGACCCCTACAATGAGCAGTTCTTC	CASSLSGDPYNEQFF
-	TRBV27	-	TRBJ1-1	TGTGCCAGCAGGAGGGATAACACTGAAGCTTTCTTT	CASRRDNTEAFF
-	TRBV4-1	-	TRBJ1-1	TGCGCCAGCCGGCAGACGAACACTGAAGCTTTCTTT	CASRQTNTEAFF
-	TRBV5-8	-	TRBJ2-1	TGTGCCAGCAGCTCGCGGGACTCTCCTTTAGGGAATGAGCAGTTCTTC	CASSSRDSPLGNEQFF
-	TRBV5-5	TRBD1	TRBJ1-2	TGTGCCAGCAGCAAAGGACAGGGGGCGGAGGTGTTCGTAGGCTACACCTTC	CASSKGQGAEVFVGYTF
-	TRBV7-6	-	TRBJ2-3	TGTGCCAGCACTCGACAGAGTTCTAGCACAGGTACGCAGTATTTT	CASTRQSSSTGTQYF
-	TRBV27	TRBD2	TRBJ2-1	TGTGCCAGCACCTTTCGGGCGGGGCGGGAGACCTACAATGAGCAGTTCTTC	CASTFRAGRETYNEQFF
-	TRBV21-1	-	TRBJ2-5	TGTGCCAGCAGCAAATTCCCAGACGGGACCCAGTACTTC	CASSKFPDGTQYF
-	TRBV28	-	TRBJ2-1	TGTGCCAGCAGGAACAACTTGGCGAACAATGAGCAGTTCTTC	CASRNNLANNEQFF
-	TRBV6-5	-	TRBJ1-1	TGTGCCAGCAGCCTAGACATCCTAAACACTGAAGCTTTCTTT	CASSLDILNTEAFF
-	TRBV6-1	TRBD2	TRBJ2-7	TGTGCCAGCAGTGAAGAGACTAGCGGCGCCTACGAGCAGTACTTC	CASSEETSGAYEQYF
-	TRBV10-3	-	TRBJ1-2	TGTGCCATCAGTGATAGTCACAGTAGTTATGATGGCTACACCTTC	CAISDSHSSYDGYTF
few	TRBV7-9	-	TRBJ1-2	TGTGCCAGCAGCTTAATATCAGGGCTCGATGGCTACACCTTC	CASSLISGLDGYTF
-	TRBV5-5	-	TRBJ1-1	TGTGCCAGCAGCTTTAAGGGGGTATTGGACACTGAAGCTTTCTTT	CASSFKGVLDTEAFF
-	TRBV6-1	-	TRBJ1-4	TGTGCCAGCAGCGATTTTGCATATGAAACACTGTTTTTT	CASSDFAYETLFF
-	TRBV7-3	TRBD1	TRBJ2-3	TGTGCCAGCAGCACCACAGGGGAGAGGCTGGATACGCAGTATTTT	CASSTTGERLDTQYF
once	TRBV27	-	TRBJ1-5	TGTGCCAGCACCACAAAGGTCGGTAGCAATCAGCCCCAGCATTTT	CASTTKVGSNQPQHF
-	TRBV2	-	TRBJ1-5	TGTGCCAGCAGTGAATTGAACACTTATCAGCCCCAGCATTTT	CASSELNTYQPQHF
-	TRBV6-5	-	TRBJ1-1	TGTGCCAGCAGCTTGACAGAGAACACTGAAGCTTTCTTT	CASSLTENTEAFF
-	TRBV7-3	-	TRBJ2-1	TGTGCCAGCAGCTTAACGTTCGCGGACAATGAGCAGTTCTTC	CASSLTFADNEQFF
-	TRBV5-4	TRBD2	TRBJ2-1	TGTGCCAGCAGCTTGGCTAGCGGGCTTGACAATGAGCAGTTCTTC	CASSLASGLDNEQFF
-	TRBV7-3	TRBD1	TRBJ2-1	TGTGCCAGCAGCTTACGACCGGGACAGGGAGGCAATGAGCAGTTCTTC	CASSLRPGQGGNEQFF
-	TRBV6-6	-	TRBJ2-7	TGTGCCAGCAGTGTCAGCTACGAGCAGTACTTC	CASSVSYEQYF
few	TRBV11-2	-	TRBJ2-7	TGTGCCAGCAGCTTACCCGGGGAGCAGTACTTC	CASSLPGEQYF
-	TRBV29-1	-	TRBJ2-1	TGCAGCGTTGGAGGTGGCAATGAGCAGTTCTTC	CSVGGGNEQFF
-	TRBV11-2	TRBD2	TRBJ2-5	TGTGCCAGCAGCCTCGGGACTAGCGAACAAGAGACCCAGTACTTC	CASSLGTSEQETQYF
-	TRBV13	-	TRBJ2-3	TGTGCCAGCAGCTTAGCCCCCCGGGGGCATCATATCGCAGCTAGCACAGATACGCAGTATTTT	CASSLAPRGHHIAASTDTQYF
-	TRBV27	-	TRBJ1-4	TGTGCCAGCGGCCGACTGACAACTAATGAAAAACTGTTTTTT	CASGRLTTNEKLFF
-	TRBV6-6	-	TRBJ1-4	TGTGCCAGCAGTTCCTACAGGGAGGGTAATGAAAAACTGTTTTTT	CASSSYREGNEKLFF